This TCR beta chain appears in the sequencing data of a study of Graves' ophthalmopathy and Graves' hyperthyroidism. Points from the study as a whole: Forecasting of ophthalmopathy progression by the model achieved more than 70% sensitivity and about 77% specificity.

Researchers took RNA transcripts and amplified TCR beta CDR3 regions from them. Second-round multiplex PCR came after a first-round RT-PCR that employed HTBI primers. TCRdb itself ran the multiplex PCR reads through MiXCR, one entry per CDR3 protein. Found here are 300,000 to 350,000 distinct CDR3 sequences, 15% to 20% of them singletons; the top ten hold around an eighth. After removal of 7 bases from V and 2 bases from J, the junction contained 7 bases not matched to a gene. The germline gives CDR1 MNHEY, CDR2 SVGAGI. The CDR3 is 14 residues long. This clonotype was observed many times. The target antigen is unknown.

The receptor was derived from an adult man with Graves' ophthalmopathy. The V and J genes are TRBV6-5 and TRBJ1-2, with 7 bases identical to TRBD1. The specimen was peripheral blood. The CDR3 bases are TGTGCCAGCAAAGGTCGGGACAGAAACTATGGCTACACCTTC. Translation gives CASKGRDRNYGYTF.